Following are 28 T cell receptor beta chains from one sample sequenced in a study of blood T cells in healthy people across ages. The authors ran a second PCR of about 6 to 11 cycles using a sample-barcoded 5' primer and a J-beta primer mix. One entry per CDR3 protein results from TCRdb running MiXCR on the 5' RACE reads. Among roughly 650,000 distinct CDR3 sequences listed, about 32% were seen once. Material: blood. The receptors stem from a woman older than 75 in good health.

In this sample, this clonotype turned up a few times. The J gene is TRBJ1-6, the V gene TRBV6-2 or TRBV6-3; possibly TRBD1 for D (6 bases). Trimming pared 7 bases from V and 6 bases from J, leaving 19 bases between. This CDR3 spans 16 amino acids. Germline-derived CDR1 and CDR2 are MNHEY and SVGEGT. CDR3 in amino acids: CASTSRRQGINSPLHF. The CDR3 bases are TGTGCCAGCACCTCACGGCGGCAGGGGATTAATTCACCCCTCCACTTT.

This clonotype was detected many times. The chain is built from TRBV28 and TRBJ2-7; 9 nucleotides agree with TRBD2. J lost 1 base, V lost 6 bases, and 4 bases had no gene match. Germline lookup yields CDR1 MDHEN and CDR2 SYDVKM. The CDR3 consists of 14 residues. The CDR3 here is CASRSGGPSYEQYF. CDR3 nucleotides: TGTGCCAGCAGAAGCGGGGGGCCATCCTACGAGCAGTACTTC.

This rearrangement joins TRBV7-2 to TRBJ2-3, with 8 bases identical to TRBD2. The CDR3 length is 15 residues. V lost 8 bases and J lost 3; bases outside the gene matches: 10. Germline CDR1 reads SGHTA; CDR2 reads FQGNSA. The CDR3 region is CASAPGLAGTDTQYF. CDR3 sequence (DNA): TGTGCCAGCGCCCCCGGACTAGCTGGGACAGATACGCAGTATTTT.

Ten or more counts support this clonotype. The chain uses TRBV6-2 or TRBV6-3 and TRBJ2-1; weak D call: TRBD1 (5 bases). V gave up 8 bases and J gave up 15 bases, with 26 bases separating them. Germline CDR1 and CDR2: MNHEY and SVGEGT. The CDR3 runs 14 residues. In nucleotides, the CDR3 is TGTGCCAGCCGCGGAGACAGTTTCACCCGGATGAGGTTCTTC. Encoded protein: CASRGDSFTRMRFF.

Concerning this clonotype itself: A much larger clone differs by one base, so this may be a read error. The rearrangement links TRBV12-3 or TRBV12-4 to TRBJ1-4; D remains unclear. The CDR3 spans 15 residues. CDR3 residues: CAGSLSGKAIEKLFF. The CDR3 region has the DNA TGTGCCGGCAGTTTATCCGGAAAAGCCATCGAAAAACTGTTTTTT.

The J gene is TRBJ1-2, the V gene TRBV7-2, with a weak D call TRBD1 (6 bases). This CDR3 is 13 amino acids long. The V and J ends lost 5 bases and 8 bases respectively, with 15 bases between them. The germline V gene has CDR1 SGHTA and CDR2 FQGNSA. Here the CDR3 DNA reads TGTGCCAGCAGCACACAGGGTAGAGGCGGCTACACCTTC. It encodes CASSTQGRGGYTF.

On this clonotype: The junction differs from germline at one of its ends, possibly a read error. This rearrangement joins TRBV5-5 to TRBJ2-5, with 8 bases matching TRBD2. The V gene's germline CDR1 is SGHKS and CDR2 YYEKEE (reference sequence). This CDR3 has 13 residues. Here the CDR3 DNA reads TGTGCCAGCAGCTCGCACGGGAGGGAGACCCATTACTTC. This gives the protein CASSSHGRETHYF.

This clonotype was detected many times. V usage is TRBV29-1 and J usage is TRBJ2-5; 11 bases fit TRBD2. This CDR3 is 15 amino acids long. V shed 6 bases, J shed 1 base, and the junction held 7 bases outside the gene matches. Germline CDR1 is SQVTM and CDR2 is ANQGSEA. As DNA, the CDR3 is TGCAGCGTCGCCGGGACTAGCGGCTTCCAAGAGACCCAGTACTTC. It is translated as CSVAGTSGFQETQYF.

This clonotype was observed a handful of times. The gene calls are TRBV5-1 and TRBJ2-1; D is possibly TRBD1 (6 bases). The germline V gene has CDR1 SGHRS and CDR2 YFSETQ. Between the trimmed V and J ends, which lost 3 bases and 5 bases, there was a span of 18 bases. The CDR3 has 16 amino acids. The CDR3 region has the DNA TGCGCCAGCAGCTACCTTAGGCAGGGGTACAACAATGAGCAGTTCTTC. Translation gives CASSYLRQGYNNEQFF.

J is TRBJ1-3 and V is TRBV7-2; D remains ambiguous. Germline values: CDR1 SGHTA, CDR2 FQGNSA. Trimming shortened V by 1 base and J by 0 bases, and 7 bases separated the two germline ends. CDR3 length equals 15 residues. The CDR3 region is CASSLDPGSGNTIYF. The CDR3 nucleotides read TGTGCCAGCAGCTTAGACCCCGGCTCTGGAAACACCATATATTTT. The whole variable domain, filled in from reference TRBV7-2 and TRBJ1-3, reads GAGVSQSPSNKVTEKGKDVELRCDPISGHTALYWYRQSLGQGLEFLIYFQGNSAPDKSGLPSDRFSAERTGGSVSTLTIQRTQQEDSAVYLCASSLDPGSGNTIYFGEGSWLTVV.

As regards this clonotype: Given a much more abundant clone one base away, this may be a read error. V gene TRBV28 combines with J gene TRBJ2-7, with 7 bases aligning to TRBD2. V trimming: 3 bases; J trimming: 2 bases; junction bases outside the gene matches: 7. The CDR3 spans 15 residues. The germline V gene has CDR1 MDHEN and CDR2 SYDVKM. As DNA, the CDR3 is TGTGCCAGCAGTTTTGGGACTAACGTCGCCTACGAGCAGTACTTC. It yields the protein CASSFGTNVAYEQYF.

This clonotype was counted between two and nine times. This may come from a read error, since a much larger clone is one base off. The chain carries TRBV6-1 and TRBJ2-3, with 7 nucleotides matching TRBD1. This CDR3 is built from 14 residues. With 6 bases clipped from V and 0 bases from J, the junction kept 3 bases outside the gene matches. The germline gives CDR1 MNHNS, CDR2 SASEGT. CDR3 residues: CASRLGQSTDTQYF. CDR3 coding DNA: TGTGCCAGCAGGCTGGGACAGAGCACAGATACGCAGTATTTT.

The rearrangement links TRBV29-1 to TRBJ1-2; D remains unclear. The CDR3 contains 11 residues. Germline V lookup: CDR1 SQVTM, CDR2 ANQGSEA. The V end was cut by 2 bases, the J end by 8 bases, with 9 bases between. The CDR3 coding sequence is TGCAGCGTTGAAAGGCCTATGGGCTACACCTTC. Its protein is CSVERPMGYTF.

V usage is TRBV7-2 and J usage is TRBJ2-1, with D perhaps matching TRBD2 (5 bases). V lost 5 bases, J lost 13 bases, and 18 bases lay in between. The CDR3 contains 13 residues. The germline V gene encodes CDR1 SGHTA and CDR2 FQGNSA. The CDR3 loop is CASSVSGWETQFF. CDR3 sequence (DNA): TGTGCCAGCAGCGTATCCGGGTGGGAGACCCAGTTCTTC. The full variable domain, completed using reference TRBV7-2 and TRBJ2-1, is GAGVSQSPSNKVTEKGKDVELRCDPISGHTALYWYRQSLGQGLEFLIYFQGNSAPDKSGLPSDRFSAERTGGSVSTLTIQRTQQEDSAVYLCASSVSGWETQFFGPGTRLTVL.

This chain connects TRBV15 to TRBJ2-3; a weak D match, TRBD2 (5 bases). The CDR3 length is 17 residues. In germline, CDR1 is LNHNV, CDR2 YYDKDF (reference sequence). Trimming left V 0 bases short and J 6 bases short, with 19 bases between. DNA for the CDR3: TGTGCCACCAGCAGAGACCTGATGGGAGCGCCCCGCGATACGCAGTATTTT. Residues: CATSRDLMGAPRDTQYF.

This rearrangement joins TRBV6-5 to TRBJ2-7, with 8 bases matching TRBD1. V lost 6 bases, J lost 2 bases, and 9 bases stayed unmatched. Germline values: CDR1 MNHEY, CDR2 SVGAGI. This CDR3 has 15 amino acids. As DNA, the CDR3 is TGTGCCAGCAGCCCTGGACAGGGAAGTCCCTACGAGCAGTACTTC. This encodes CASSPGQGSPYEQYF.

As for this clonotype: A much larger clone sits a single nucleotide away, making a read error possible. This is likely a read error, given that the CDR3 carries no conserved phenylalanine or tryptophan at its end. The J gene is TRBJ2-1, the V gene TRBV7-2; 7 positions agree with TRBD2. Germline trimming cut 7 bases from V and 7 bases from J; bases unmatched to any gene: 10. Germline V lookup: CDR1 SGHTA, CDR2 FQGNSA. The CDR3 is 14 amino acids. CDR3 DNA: TGTGCCAGCATGGGAGGGGCAGGGAGGAATGAGCAGTTCATC. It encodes CASMGGAGRNEQFI.

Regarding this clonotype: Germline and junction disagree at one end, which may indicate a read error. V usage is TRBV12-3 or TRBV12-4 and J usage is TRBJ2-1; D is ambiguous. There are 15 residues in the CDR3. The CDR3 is CASSLEPTSHNEQFF. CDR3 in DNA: TGTGCCAGCAGTTTAGAACCTACCTCCCACAATGAGCAGTTCTTC.

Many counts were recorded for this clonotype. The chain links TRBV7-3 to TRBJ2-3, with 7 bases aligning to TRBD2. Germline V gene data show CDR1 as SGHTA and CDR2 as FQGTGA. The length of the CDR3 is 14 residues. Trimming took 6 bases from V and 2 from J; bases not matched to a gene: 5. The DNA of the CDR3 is TGTGCCAGCAGTCGGGGGGAACTCACAGATACGCAGTATTTT. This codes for CASSRGELTDTQYF.

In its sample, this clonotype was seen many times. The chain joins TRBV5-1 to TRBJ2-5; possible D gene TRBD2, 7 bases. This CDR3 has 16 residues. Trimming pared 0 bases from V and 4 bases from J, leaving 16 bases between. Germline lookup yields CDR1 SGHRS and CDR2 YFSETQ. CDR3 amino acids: CASSLGGTPGGETQYF. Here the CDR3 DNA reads TGCGCCAGCAGCTTGGGGGGGACACCGGGAGGAGAGACCCAGTACTTC.

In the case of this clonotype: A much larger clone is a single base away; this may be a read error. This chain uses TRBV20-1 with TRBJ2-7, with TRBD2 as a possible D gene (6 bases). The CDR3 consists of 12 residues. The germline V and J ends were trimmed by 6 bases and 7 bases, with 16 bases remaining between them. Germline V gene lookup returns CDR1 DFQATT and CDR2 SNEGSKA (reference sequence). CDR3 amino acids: CSAPPGDNEQYF. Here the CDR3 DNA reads TGCAGTGCCCCCCCGGGAGACAATGAGCAGTACTTC.

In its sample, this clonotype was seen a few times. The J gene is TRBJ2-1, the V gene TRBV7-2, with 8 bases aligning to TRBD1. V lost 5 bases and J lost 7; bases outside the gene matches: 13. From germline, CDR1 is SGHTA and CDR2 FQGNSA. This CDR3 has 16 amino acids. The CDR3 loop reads CASSTRGPVTGNEQFF. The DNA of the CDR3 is TGTGCCAGCAGCACCAGGGGGCCGGTGACGGGAAATGAGCAGTTCTTC.

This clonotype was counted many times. The CDR3 DNA reads as TGTGCCAGCAGCGTAGCTGGCCGGGGGCCCCAAGAGACCCAGTACTTC. The encoded protein is CASSVAGRGPQETQYF. The rearrangement links TRBV9 to TRBJ2-5; D may match TRBD1 or TRBD2 (6 bases each). The germline gives CDR1 SGDLS, CDR2 YYNGEE. Trimming shortened V by 0 bases and J by 1 base, and 13 bases separated the two germline ends. The CDR3 loop spans 16 amino acids.

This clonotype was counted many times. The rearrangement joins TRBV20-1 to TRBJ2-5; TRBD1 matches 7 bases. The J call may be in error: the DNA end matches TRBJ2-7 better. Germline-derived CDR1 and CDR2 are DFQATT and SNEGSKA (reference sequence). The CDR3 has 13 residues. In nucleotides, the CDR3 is TGCAGTGCAGGACAGGAAGTGGTGCGCGAGCAGTACTTC. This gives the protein CSAGQEVVREQYF.

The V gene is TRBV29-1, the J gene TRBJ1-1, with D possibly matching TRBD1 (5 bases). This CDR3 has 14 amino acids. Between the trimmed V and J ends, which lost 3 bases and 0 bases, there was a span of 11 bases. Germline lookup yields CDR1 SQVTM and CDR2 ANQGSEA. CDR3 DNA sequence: TGCAGCGTTGAGTGGGCAGGGTTGAACACTGAAGCTTTCTTT. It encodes CSVEWAGLNTEAFF.

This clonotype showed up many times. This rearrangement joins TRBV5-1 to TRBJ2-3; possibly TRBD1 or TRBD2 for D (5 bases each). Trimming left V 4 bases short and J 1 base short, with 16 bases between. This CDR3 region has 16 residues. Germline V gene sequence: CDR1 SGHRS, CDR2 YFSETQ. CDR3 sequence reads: CASSHSGTTRTDTQYF. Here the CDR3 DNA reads TGCGCCAGCAGCCACTCCGGGACCACTCGCACAGATACGCAGTATTTT.

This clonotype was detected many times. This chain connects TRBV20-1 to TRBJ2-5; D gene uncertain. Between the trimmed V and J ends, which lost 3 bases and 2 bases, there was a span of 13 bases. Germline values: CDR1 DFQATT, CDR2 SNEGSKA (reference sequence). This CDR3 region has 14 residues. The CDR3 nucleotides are TGCAGTGCTAGTGGGCTAGTGCCTCAAGAGACCCAGTACTTC. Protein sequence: CSASGLVPQETQYF.

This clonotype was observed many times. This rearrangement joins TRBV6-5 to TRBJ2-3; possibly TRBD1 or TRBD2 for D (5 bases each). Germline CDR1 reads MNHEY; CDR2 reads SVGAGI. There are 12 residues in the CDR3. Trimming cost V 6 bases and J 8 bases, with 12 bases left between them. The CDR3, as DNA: TGTGCCAGCAGCCTCGGGACGGGTACGCAGTATTTT. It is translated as CASSLGTGTQYF.